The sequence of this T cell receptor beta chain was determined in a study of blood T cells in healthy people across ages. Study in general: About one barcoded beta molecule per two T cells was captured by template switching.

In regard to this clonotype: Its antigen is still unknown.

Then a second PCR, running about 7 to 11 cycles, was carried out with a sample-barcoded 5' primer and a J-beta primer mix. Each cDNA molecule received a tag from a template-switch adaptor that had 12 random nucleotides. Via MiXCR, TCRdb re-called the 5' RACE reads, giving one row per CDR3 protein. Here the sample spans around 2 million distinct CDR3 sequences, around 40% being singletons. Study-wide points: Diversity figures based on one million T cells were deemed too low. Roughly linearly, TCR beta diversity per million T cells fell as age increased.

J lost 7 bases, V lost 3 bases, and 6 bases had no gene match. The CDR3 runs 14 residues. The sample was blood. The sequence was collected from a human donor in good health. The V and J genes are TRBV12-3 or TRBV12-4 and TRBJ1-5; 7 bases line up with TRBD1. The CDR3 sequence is CASSFGGTAQPQHF. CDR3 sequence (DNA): TGTGCCAGCAGTTTTGGGGGGACAGCGCAGCCCCAGCATTTT.